This T cell receptor (beta chain) was documented in a study of glioma-infiltrating T cells. About this clonotype: Its ends do not fully match the called genes, so a read error is possible.

The length of the CDR3 is 15 residues. Germline assignment: CDR1 KGHDR and CDR2 SFDVKD. TCR alpha and beta CDR3 regions were amplified from RNA using iRepertoire nested multiplex PCR. TCRdb reprocessed the multiplex PCR reads via MiXCR and lists one record per CDR3 protein. This table holds approximately 100,000 distinct CDR3 sequences, around a quarter found once. The source of this sequence is a human donor with low-grade glioma or glioblastoma, undergoing nonglioma brain surgery, or in good health (not recorded which). The sequenced sample consisted of glioma tissue, nonneoplastic brain tissue, or PBMCs (not recorded which). The chain combines TRBV24-1 with TRBJ2-5; D is possibly TRBD1 or TRBD2 (6 bases each). The chain's CDR3 is CATGDGGLRGETQYF. For the CDR3, the DNA is TGTGCCACCGGTGATGGGGGACTGAGGGGGGAGACCCAGTACTTC.